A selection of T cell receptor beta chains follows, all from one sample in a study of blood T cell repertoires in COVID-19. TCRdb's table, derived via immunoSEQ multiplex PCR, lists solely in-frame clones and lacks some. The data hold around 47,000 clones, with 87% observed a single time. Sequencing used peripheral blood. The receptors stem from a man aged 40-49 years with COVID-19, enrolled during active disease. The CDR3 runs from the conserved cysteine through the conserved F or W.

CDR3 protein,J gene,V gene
CASSSRGPPEAFF,TRBJ1-1,TRBV28
CAWSDSGRSGNTIYF,TRBJ1-3,TRBV30
CATNRGASTDTQYF,TRBJ2-3,TRBV19
CASQGGANVLTF,TRBJ2-6,TRBV3-1/TRBV3-2
CASRRTPLVRDTEAFF,TRBJ1-1,TRBV28
CASSLVGGAEETQYF,TRBJ2-5,TRBV5-1
CASSPPGSDTQYF,TRBJ2-3,TRBV28
CASSLTVSGGETQYF,TRBJ2-5,TRBV7-3
CASSMPSLANYGYTF,TRBJ1-2,TRBV19
CASSRTPGQRANVLTF,TRBJ2-6,TRBV6-2/TRBV6-3
CASSPTGSSYNEQFF,TRBJ2-1,TRBV5-5
CASSLGTQIYGYTF,TRBJ1-2,TRBV5-1
CASTALAGSTDTQYF,TRBJ2-3,TRBV6-5
CASSQAGGGYGYTF,TRBJ1-2,TRBV3-1/TRBV3-2
CSVGVGGPQFF,TRBJ2-1,TRBV29-1
CASSGSYSGIYGYTF,TRBJ1-2,TRBV13
CASSLTSGASTDTQYF,TRBJ2-3,TRBV7-3
CASSPPSGSGTYNEQFF,TRBJ2-1,TRBV18
CASSLVGSAGMNTEAFF,TRBJ1-1,TRBV11-2
CASSLDTRLATLTDTQYF,TRBJ2-3,TRBV11-3
CASSYSTSLHF,TRBJ1-6,TRBV6-5
CASESSTDTQYF,TRBJ2-3,TRBV10-2
CASSPDSYEQYF,TRBJ2-7,TRBV5-1
CASSAPGHGAMDTQYF,TRBJ2-3,TRBV14
CASSLSDRGGHTF,TRBJ1-2,TRBV5-1
CASSPPGDTEAFF,TRBJ1-1,TRBV18
CASSLTGVYGYTF,TRBJ1-2,TRBV19
CASSQSPKRGDTQYF,TRBJ2-3,TRBV3-1/TRBV3-2
CASSSRGSDYTF,TRBJ1-2,TRBV5-5